This TCR beta chain was captured by sequencing in a study of identical twins (dated by TCRdb to about 2016). For context, the study as a whole: To test whether fetal clonotypes persist, this study deep-sequenced TCR alpha and beta repertoires from monozygotic twins, from unrelated adults of various ages, and from cord blood. Replicate twin experiments were performed at different times using different library preparation protocols to rule out contamination. Findings and caveats that apply to the study as a whole: Invariant T cells such as MAIT and iNKT could partly confound zero-insertion analyses, though diverse VJ usage argued against this for most clonotypes. Conclusions relied on cross-sectional statistical analysis, since the same donors could not be followed over many years. Abundant cord blood beta clonotypes had fewer insertions, young adult naive repertoires showed a similar but weaker trend, and memory repertoires showed no such trend. Compared with coincidental sharing between unrelated individuals, out-of-frame TCR alpha sequences shared between twins had an excess of sequences with low generation probability. A weaker excess of twin sharing was found in beta out-of-frame sequences because the signal-to-noise ratio was lowered by fewer shared sequences. In monozygotic twins, recombination models systematically underestimated out-of-frame TCR alpha sharing, but the models matched the sharing seen between unrelated individuals.

Inclusive of the bounding cysteine and phenylalanine, the CDR3 is 15 residues long. Left in the record is the CDR3 DNA by itself, 45 bases read in frame from the first base. For CDR1 and CDR2, the germline V gene lists SGHRS and YFSETQ. V is pared back by 2 bases and J by 4 bases, with 14 bases lying between the germline termini. Every donor in the study was a healthy Caucasian. The researchers also sequenced three unrelated adults who were not twins: a male aged 18 to 29, a male aged 50 to 59, and a female aged 50 to 59. Miltenyi CD45RO+ enrichment and human naive T-cell isolation kits were used to isolate memory (CD45RO+) and naive T cells from PBMC. This clonotype was seen many times. Its antigen is currently not known. No base quality information exists; no much larger clone differs at one position. The library was generated by 5' RACE. Data came from an Illumina HiSeq 2000. A universal primer binding site was added through template switching, and the final cDNA carried a unique molecular identifier so that TCR cDNA molecules could be counted accurately. First-strand cDNA for TCR alpha and beta chains was synthesized from specific primers in the conserved constant-segment region. To control for contamination, every cDNA library was double barcoded, receiving both a SMART-Mk sample barcode and Illumina barcodes. TruSeq adapter sequences along with Illumina sample barcodes were introduced in two successive PCR steps. The TCR alpha and beta cDNA libraries were sequenced on the Illumina HiSeq platform using custom primers. As for the original processing: MiGEC processed the raw reads to extract unique molecular identifiers, while MiXCR was used to determine the CDR3 positions. Recombination models were inferred per individual with the repgenHMM and IGoR tools using an EM algorithm. The analysis of shared clonotypes was done with the tcR package in R, with sharing normalized by the product of cloneset sizes. Out-of-frame nonproductive sequences were analyzed to study raw recombination free of thymic and clonal selection effects. TCRdb ran its own pipeline on the public reads, namely fastp trimming at Q25 and MiXCR clone calling, and kept in-frame beta chains. Each CDR3 protein gets just one entry, which takes the most common genes and DNA from the rows behind it. These V and J calls rely on TCRdb rather than the paper's analysis. The table for this sample lists 350,000 or so distinct CDR3 sequences; around 9% of them were counted only once. More than 8% of the sample comes from the top ten.

The clonotype originates from a woman aged 45 to 65 in good health. Input material: naive T cells sorted from blood. The cell subset or site label here, explained by the study, means: cells isolated with a human naive T-cell isolation kit. Rearrangement joined TRBV5-1 to TRBJ2-3; the D gene is not confidently resolved. CDR3 protein: CASSFGRSEADTQYF. DNA sequence: TGCGCCAGCAGCTTTGGTCGTAGTGAGGCAGATACGCAGTATTTT.